Listed here are 2 T cell receptor beta chains from one sample, sequenced in a study of cytomegalovirus exposure and HLA in healthy donors. It was with 60 Vbeta and 13 Jbeta primers that the PCR ran. The data were produced by immunoSEQ multiplex PCR, yet TCRdb's version contains in-frame clones alone and is incomplete. The data hold nearly 300,000 clones, with around 86% observed a single time. The sequencing input was PBMCs. The receptor set was obtained from a man in his forties or fifties in good health and CMV-seropositive.

The rearrangement uses TRBV5-8 and TRBJ1-1, with 7 bases matching TRBD1. V trimming: 4 bases; J trimming: 0 bases; junction bases outside the gene matches: 6. The germline V gene encodes CDR1 SGHTS and CDR2 YDEGEE. The CDR3 has 15 amino acids. CDR3 residues: CASSRGQTMNTEAFF. The CDR3 DNA reads TGTGCCAGCAGCCGGGGACAGACAATGAACACTGAAGCTTTCTTT.

The chain carries TRBV27 and TRBJ2-5; possible D gene TRBD2, 6 bases. The CDR3 sequence is 13 residues long. Germline V gene data show CDR1 as MNHEY and CDR2 as SMNVEV (reference sequence). Trimming took off 3 bases at V and 5 bases at J, with 10 bases between the two ends. The CDR3 DNA reads TGTGCCAGCAGTTTCAGGAGCGGGGAGACCCAGTACTTC. Protein sequence: CASSFRSGETQYF.